These T cell receptor beta chains were read from a single sample in a study of graft-versus-host responses after intestinal transplantation. The data were produced by immunoSEQ multiplex PCR, yet TCRdb's version contains in-frame clones alone and is incomplete. The repertoire holds about 97,000 clones, around nine tenths seen once, with 15% to 20% in the top ten. The sample in question was PBMCs, obtained roughly 450 days after intestinal transplant. These receptors were obtained from a human patient who received an intestinal transplant, so some T cells may come from the graft donor. Each CDR3 is given without its conserved first and last residue. Each record gives: V gene, CDR3 protein.

>TRBV7-9
ASSLVGGFGTEAF
>TRBV18
ASSPPGPTVNTEAF
>TRBV5-1
ASSPGTQKGTQY
>TRBV11-2
ASSLDRGRELF
>TRBV11-2
ASSLVAARRSYNSPLH
>TRBV28
ASSSGTGPYEQY
>TRBV7-2
ASHEDWTPGANVLT
>TRBV6-6
ASRKGQSTDTQY
>TRBV7-6
ASSARRTGELF
>TRBV7-9
ASSHGTVLNTIY
>TRBV7-9
ASSLVAGVTGELF
>TRBV9
ASSAGAGELF
>TRBV18
ASYGQGGYT
>TRBV4-1
ASSQAGPYNSPLH
>TRBV1
TSSQAGQSSYEQY
>TRBV6-1
ASSGKTGVSNQPQH
>TRBV10-2
ASSDPPQVMNTEAF
>TRBV11-2
ASSLLAGYYEQY
>TRBV5-4
ASSLGGAVSGNTIY
>TRBV10-3
AKRRGSYEQY
>TRBV5-1
ASSSPGQGAAKNIQY
>TRBV6-1
ASSEALDTQY
>TRBV6-5
ASSLLREAGELF
>TRBV27
ASSFLGGVGTDTQY
>TRBV6-5
ASRTSGVPYEQY
>TRBV5-6
ASSLAAEAF
>TRBV7-9
ASSLGGIWGSEAF
>TRBV7-9
ASSLGRGAAEKLF
>TRBV4-1
ASSPYDGNTEAF
>TRBV5-1
ASRRGREGETQY
>TRBV19
ASSIDLAGTPAKNIQY
>TRBV14
ASSQEVEWADSNTEAF
>TRBV5-1
ASSLEQGGHNEQF
>TRBV2
ASRRDYGYT
>TRBV27
ASSPGLAAAKNIQY
>TRBV7-2
ASSLGQGGQGTQY
>TRBV7-8
ASSRDRFASPLH
>TRBV7-3
ASSLSGTGGASA
>TRBV2
ASGPRAGAYNEQF
>TRBV5-1
ASTQGSGGNTIY
>TRBV9
ASTSGNTIY
>TRBV27
ASSLNPGELF
>TRBV5-1
ASSLAGLSSSGANVLT
>TRBV21-1
ASSKGPGENTGELF
>TRBV13
ASSLGRTGFSSGNTIY
>TRBV6-5
ASRGGNQPQH
>TRBV29-1
SGEDGIEAF
>TRBV19
ASSAGDPRFYEQY
>TRBV6-5
ASSVTSGGFYEQY
>TRBV4-1
ASSQERGQPQH
>TRBV2
ASNRDAGGGGTDTQY
>TRBV6-6
ASSWGDRGPGYT
>TRBV9
ASSSLDTRIGEAF
>TRBV19
ASSTSPSGSYEQY
>TRBV7-3
ASSLTHLAGGPNEQF
>TRBV9
ASSVAPGLAGYNEQF
>TRBV9
ASSPHGTGGGTEAF
>TRBV18
ASSPSTGPNQPQH
>TRBV9
ASSVGGGGFVETQY